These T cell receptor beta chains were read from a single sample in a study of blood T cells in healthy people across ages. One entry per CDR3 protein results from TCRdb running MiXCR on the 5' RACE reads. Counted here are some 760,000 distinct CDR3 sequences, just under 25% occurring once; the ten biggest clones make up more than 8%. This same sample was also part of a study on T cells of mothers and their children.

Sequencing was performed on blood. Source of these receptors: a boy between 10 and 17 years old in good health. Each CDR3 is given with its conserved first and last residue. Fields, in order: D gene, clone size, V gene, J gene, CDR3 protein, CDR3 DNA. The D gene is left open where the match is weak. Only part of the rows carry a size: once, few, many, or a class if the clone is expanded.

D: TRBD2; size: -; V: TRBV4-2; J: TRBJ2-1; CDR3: CASTLAGGISYNEQFF; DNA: TGTGCCAGCACTCTAGCGGGAGGGATCTCCTACAATGAGCAGTTCTTC
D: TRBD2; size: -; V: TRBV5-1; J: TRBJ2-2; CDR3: CASSLAGTSVPGELFF; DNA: TGCGCCAGCAGCTTGGCCGGGACTAGCGTACCCGGGGAGCTGTTTTTT
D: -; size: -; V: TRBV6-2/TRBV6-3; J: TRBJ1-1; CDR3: CASNPYTQVEAFF; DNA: TGTGCCAGCAATCCCTATACCCAGGTTGAAGCTTTCTTT
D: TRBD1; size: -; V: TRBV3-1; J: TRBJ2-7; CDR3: CASSPGTGEYEQYF; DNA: TGTGCCAGCAGCCCCGGGACAGGGGAGTACGAGCAGTACTTC
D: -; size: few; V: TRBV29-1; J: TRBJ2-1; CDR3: CSAAGPSSYNEQFF; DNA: TGCAGCGCCGCGGGACCGAGCTCCTACAATGAGCAGTTCTTC
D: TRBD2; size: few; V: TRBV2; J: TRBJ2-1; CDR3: CASRDGTSGTSYNEQFF; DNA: TGTGCCAGCAGGGACGGGACTAGCGGGACCTCCTACAATGAGCAGTTCTTC
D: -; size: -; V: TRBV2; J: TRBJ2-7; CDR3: CASTEEGGAGYEQYF; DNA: TGTGCCAGCACCGAAGAGGGGGGGGCCGGCTACGAGCAGTACTTC
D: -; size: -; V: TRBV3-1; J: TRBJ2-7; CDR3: CASSQDGPPSYEQYF; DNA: TGTGCCAGCAGCCAAGACGGTCCCCCGTCCTACGAGCAGTACTTC
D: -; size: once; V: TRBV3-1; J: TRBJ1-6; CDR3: CASSQEALEGTNSPLHF; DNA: TGTGCCAGCAGCCAAGAAGCCCTCGAGGGTACCAATTCACCCCTCCACTTT
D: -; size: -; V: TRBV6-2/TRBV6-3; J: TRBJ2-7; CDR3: CASSSIRMTASYEQYF; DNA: TGTGCCAGCAGTTCAATCCGGATGACAGCCTCCTACGAGCAGTACTTC